This passage covers 21 T cell receptor beta chains from one sample sequenced in a study of long-term antiretroviral therapy in people with HIV. Run at survey level, the immunoSEQ assay was version v3.0. Sequencing was performed with immunoSEQ multiplex PCR; in TCRdb, only in-frame clones are kept and a portion is missing. The sample includes about 18,000 clones, approximately 72% of them seen just once. The sequences come from unsorted PBMCs, collected 0.3 years after starting antiretroviral therapy. The receptors shown here come from a woman aged 50 to 60 with HIV.

The chain recombines TRBV7-9 with TRBJ2-3; D is unclear. V dropped 5 bases and J dropped 7 bases, with 25 bases sitting between them. This CDR3 region has 17 residues. From germline, CDR1 is SEHNR and CDR2 FQNEAQ (reference sequence). This chain's CDR3 is CASSPLRAPKVRHTQYF. In nucleotides, the CDR3 is TGTGCCAGCAGCCCCTTAAGAGCACCGAAAGTTCGGCATACGCAGTATTTT.

The chain employs TRBV5-1 and TRBJ1-4; D gene uncertain. The CDR3 is 13 residues long. CDR1 is SGHRS, CDR2 YFSETQ, per germline. With 0 bases removed from V and 7 bases from J, the gap between germline ends came to 7 bases. The CDR3 spells CASSLGGGEKLFF. CDR3 nucleotides: TGCGCCAGCAGCTTGGGAGGAGGTGAAAAACTGTTTTTT. The variable domain in full, completed from reference TRBV5-1 and TRBJ1-4, reads KAGVTQTPRYLIKTRGQQVTLSCSPISGHRSVSWYQQTPGQGLQFLFEYFSETQRNKGNFPGRFSGRQFSNSRSEMNVSTLELGDSALYLCASSLGGGEKLFFGSGTQLSVL.

This chain uses TRBV7-3 with TRBJ2-3; 10 bases are a match to TRBD2. Germline V gives CDR1 SGHTA, CDR2 FQGTGA. V dropped 3 bases and J dropped 6; count of bases not matched to a gene: 15. This CDR3 contains 18 residues. The CDR3 loop reads CASSFPGERGGLRDTQYF. CDR3 nucleotides: TGTGCCAGCAGCTTTCCGGGAGAGCGGGGGGGCCTCCGGGATACGCAGTATTTT.

The genes are TRBV4-2 and TRBJ2-3; 7 bases align to TRBD2. The CDR3 has 15 residues. The ends lost 3 bases at V and 2 bases at J; junction bases unmatched: 5. CDR1 is LGHNA and CDR2 is YNFKEQ in the germline V gene. The CDR3 spells CASSQLRGVTDTQYF. For the CDR3, the DNA is TGTGCCAGCAGCCAGCTTCGGGGGGTCACAGATACGCAGTATTTT.

This rearrangement joins TRBV18 to TRBJ1-1; D unclear. Trimming shortened V by 5 bases and J by 5 bases, and 15 bases separated the two germline ends. Germline V gives CDR1 KGHSH, CDR2 LQKENI. The CDR3 has 14 amino acids. As DNA, the CDR3 is TGTGCCAGCTCAGCCATGTCAGGCGGAACTGAAGCTTTCTTT. It yields the protein CASSAMSGGTEAFF.

This sequence joins TRBV7-3 and TRBJ1-1; D unclear. CDR3 length equals 13 residues. Germline V lookup: CDR1 SGHTA, CDR2 FQGTGA. Trimming took 0 bases from V and 1 from J, leaving 3 bases between them. The CDR3 DNA reads as TGTGCCAGCAGCTTAACAGGGAACACTGAAGCTTTCTTT. Translating it yields CASSLTGNTEAFF.

The chain is built from TRBV4-2 and TRBJ2-5, with D hard to call. Germline V gene sequence: CDR1 LGHNA, CDR2 YNFKEQ. Trimming removed 2 bases from V and 3 bases from J, with 4 bases in between. The CDR3 consists of 12 residues. The CDR3 loop reads CASSQYEETQYF. CDR3 coding DNA: TGTGCCAGCAGCCAATACGAAGAGACCCAGTACTTC.

The rearrangement joins TRBV29-1 to TRBJ1-1, with 7 nucleotides matching TRBD1. The CDR3 loop spans 12 amino acids. CDR1 is SQVTM and CDR2 is ANQGSEA in the germline V gene. As DNA, the CDR3 is TGCAAGGGGCAGGGGGTGAACACTGAAGCTTTCTTT. The encoded protein is CKGQGVNTEAFF.

This clone is classed as medium-sized. CDR3 in amino acids: CASSSPTLYEQYF. In DNA, the CDR3 is TGTGCCAGCAGCTCCCCGACTCTTTACGAGCAGTACTTC. The chain is built from TRBV7-3 and TRBJ2-7; no clear D gene. This CDR3 is built from 13 residues. CDR1 is SGHTA and CDR2 is FQGTGA in the germline V gene. Trimming took 4 bases from V and 4 from J, leaving 11 bases between them.

The chain couples TRBV28 to TRBJ1-1, with D hard to call. Trimming took 6 bases from V and 0 from J, leaving 11 bases between them. The CDR3 runs 14 residues. From germline, CDR1 is MDHEN and CDR2 SYDVKM. The CDR3 coding sequence is TGTGCCAGCAGCCGGGGAGGTATGAACACTGAAGCTTTCTTT. The encoded protein is CASSRGGMNTEAFF.

With regard to this clone: The same CDR3 also results from other DNA sequences found in this sample. V is TRBV5-1 and J is TRBJ2-1; D may be TRBD1 or TRBD2 (6 bases each). The germline V and J ends were trimmed by 3 bases and 5 bases, with 15 bases remaining between them. There are 15 residues in the CDR3. The germline CDR1 and CDR2 sequences are SGHRS and YFSETQ. CDR3 amino acids: CASSSIGGTNNEQFF. CDR3 nucleotide sequence: TGCGCCAGCAGCTCCATCGGCGGGACAAACAATGAGCAGTTCTTC.

This clone was recorded a few times. The chain uses TRBV11-2 and TRBJ2-2; 9 positions match TRBD1. Germline assignment: CDR1 SGHAT and CDR2 FQNNGV. With 4 bases clipped from V and 5 bases from J, the junction kept 5 bases outside the gene matches. The CDR3 has 15 residues. This chain's CDR3 is CASSWDRVATGELFF. CDR3 nucleotides: TGTGCCAGCAGCTGGGACAGGGTCGCGACCGGGGAGCTGTTTTTT.

This chain joins TRBV5-5 and TRBJ1-2; maybe TRBD1 (5 bases). Between the trimmed V and J ends, which lost 4 bases and 3 bases, there was a span of 13 bases. This CDR3 region has 14 residues. Germline loops: CDR1 SGHKS, CDR2 YYEKEE (reference sequence). DNA for the CDR3: TGTGCCAGCAGCCTTGAGGGACGGTACTATGGCTACACCTTC. Its protein product is CASSLEGRYYGYTF.

J is TRBJ2-5 and V is TRBV5-1; 11 nucleotides line up with TRBD2. The CDR3 contains 16 residues. Unmatched junction bases numbered 8, after V lost 5 bases and J lost 2 bases. Looked up from germline, CDR1 is SGHRS and CDR2 is YFSETQ. The chain's CDR3 is CASSSTRLAGQETQYF. CDR3 in DNA: TGCGCCAGCAGTTCCACCCGACTAGCGGGGCAAGAGACCCAGTACTTC.

By share, this clone counts as large (0.1 to 1%). This chain joins TRBV7-3 and TRBJ2-2, with TRBD1 as a possible D gene (5 bases). Germline CDR1 SGHTA, CDR2 FQGTGA. CDR3 length: 14 amino acids. Trimming took 5 bases from V and 3 from J, leaving 10 bases between them. This CDR3 is CASSADSYTGELFF. The CDR3 nucleotides are TGTGCCAGCAGCGCCGACAGTTACACCGGGGAGCTGTTTTTT.

The chain uses TRBV11-3 and TRBJ1-5, with a possible D match to TRBD1 (5 bases). Germline V gene lookup returns CDR1 SGHNT and CDR2 YENEEA. CDR3 length: 16 residues. The ends were cut back, 5 bases at V and 2 bases at J, with 16 bases in the middle. The CDR3: CASSPQWGRRNQPQHF. The CDR3 nucleotides read TGTGCCAGCAGCCCGCAATGGGGGAGACGCAATCAGCCCCAGCATTTT.

The chain couples TRBV30 to TRBJ1-6; D gene ambiguous. CDR3 size: 14 residues. Looked up from germline, CDR1 is GTSNPN and CDR2 is SVGIG (reference sequence). V lost 2 bases and J 6 bases, leaving 11 bases between the germline ends. As DNA, the CDR3 is TGTGCCTGGAGTCTTAGGAACCTTAATTCACCCCTCCACTTT. Its protein is CAWSLRNLNSPLHF.

The chain carries TRBV2 and TRBJ1-1, with D maybe TRBD1 (6 bases). The CDR3 consists of 13 residues. CDR1 and CDR2 (germline): SNHLY, FYNNEI. Trimming shortened V by 6 bases and J by 5 bases, and 13 bases separated the two germline ends. This CDR3 is CASSVQGGTEAFF. The CDR3, as DNA: TGTGCCAGCAGCGTACAGGGAGGGACTGAAGCTTTCTTT. The variable domain in full, with the rest retrieved from reference TRBV2 and TRBJ1-1, is EPEVTQTPSHQVTQMGQEVILRCVPISNHLYFYWYRQILGQKVEFLVSFYNNEISEKSEIFDDQFSVERPDGSNFTLKIRSTKLEDSAMYFCASSVQGGTEAFFGQGTRLTVV.

This chain connects TRBV11-2 to TRBJ1-4; D remains ambiguous. The length of the CDR3 is 16 residues. The V end was cut by 0 bases, the J end by 0 bases, with 8 bases between. Germline CDR1 SGHAT, CDR2 FQNNGV. The CDR3 region is CASSLDRSATNEKLFF. CDR3 DNA sequence: TGTGCCAGCAGCTTAGACAGATCTGCAACTAATGAAAAACTGTTTTTT. The entire variable domain, with the rest obtained from reference TRBV11-2 and TRBJ1-4, is as follows: EAGVAQSPRYKIIEKRQSVAFWCNPISGHATLYWYQQILGQGPKLLIQFQNNGVVDDSQLPKDRFSAERLKGVDSTLKIQPAKLEDSAVYLCASSLDRSATNEKLFFGSGTQLSVL.

V and J are TRBV30 and TRBJ1-2, with D tentatively TRBD1 (6 bases). Between the trimmed V and J ends, which lost 0 bases and 7 bases, there was a span of 12 bases. The CDR3 is made up of 13 amino acids. The V gene's germline CDR1 is GTSNPN and CDR2 SVGIG (reference sequence). The CDR3 nucleotides read TGTGCCTGGAGTGTACTGGGGGGCGGTGGCTACACCTTC. Translated: CAWSVLGGGGYTF.

V gene TRBV4-1 combines with J gene TRBJ2-3; 9 positions match TRBD2. This CDR3 is built from 16 residues. Germline V gene data show CDR1 as MGHRA and CDR2 as YSYEKL. J lost 1 base, V lost 0 bases, and 2 bases had no gene match. The CDR3 nucleotides are TGCGCCAGCAGCCAAGAAGGCGGGGGGGGCACAGATACGCAGTATTTT. Translating it yields CASSQEGGGGTDTQYF.